The T cell receptor beta chain described here comes from a study of OX40 agonist ivuxolimab in advanced cancers. Turning to the study itself: Dose-escalation subjects each had hepatocellular carcinoma, melanoma, renal cell or head and neck cancer.

Concerning this clone itself: Antigen: not known.

Generated by immunoSEQ multiplex PCR, the TCRdb table keeps only in-frame clones and is missing some. The profile covers 60,000 to 80,000 clones, with about 79% appearing a single time and roughly 1.1% taken by the ten largest. Study-wide results and limits: CD4+ and CD8+ T cells in blood underwent clonal expansion by week 6 at 0.1 to 3.0 mg/kg.

The CDR3 runs to 14 residues. The germline gives CDR1 ENHRY, CDR2 SYGVKD. V lost 6 bases and J lost 0, with 11 bases in between. The chain couples TRBV10-3 to TRBJ1-2; TRBD1 might be the D (6 bases). This receptor was taken from an adult with an advanced solid tumor such as melanoma, head and neck, liver or kidney cancer. The specimen was CD4+ or CD8+ T cells sorted from blood, collected in a trial of the OX40 agonist ivuxolimab. The CDR3 DNA reads as TGTGCCATCAGGCTACAGGGATCTAACTATGGCTACACCTTC. Protein: CAIRLQGSNYGYTF.